There are many counts of the clone carrying this TCR beta chain. Its specificity is not known. This record belongs to a study of T cell repertoires in cytomegalovirus infection. Study overall: A matching HLA type, together with CMV infection, was signaled by public TCR beta signatures. Whole-study findings and limits: Dominant in the ex vivo response were TCR beta clonotypes restricted by HLA-C and specific for CMV. Carriers of CMV plus the relevant HLA were identified by cumulative public TCR beta family frequency.

Trimming removed 3 bases at V and 3 bases at J, with 12 bases between. Germline CDR1 and CDR2: MDHEN and SYDVKM. This CDR3 has 15 amino acids. TCRdb fed the reads into MiXCR, producing one record per CDR3 protein. The sample consists of about 400,000 distinct CDR3 sequences, around 18% of them appearing once. J is TRBJ1-5 and V is TRBV28; D is undetermined. The source of this sequence is a human donor in good health (CMV status not recorded). Some clones in this sample may be carry-over from other donors' samples. Sequencing used PBMCs. The DNA of the CDR3 is TGTGCCAGCAGTTTGAACCAGGACCACAATCAGCCCCAGCATTTT. Translated: CASSLNQDHNQPQHF.